These 27 T cell receptor beta chains originate from one sample sequenced in a study of T cells after yellow fever vaccination. TCRdb re-derived calls from the 5' RACE reads in MiXCR, one entry per CDR3 protein. Here the sample spans over 150,000 distinct CDR3 sequences, about 7% being singletons. The specimen comprised CD4+ T cells sorted from PBMCs, sampled less than 6 days after the first yellow fever vaccination. These receptors were obtained from a man aged 18 to 29 who received the YFV17D yellow fever vaccine.

The sample holds many counts of this clonotype. J is TRBJ2-6 and V is TRBV2; 7 bases are shared with TRBD2. The V segment lost 6 bases and the J segment 4 bases; nucleotides outside the gene matches: 3. This CDR3 has 14 residues. Per the germline V gene, CDR1 is SNHLY and CDR2 is FYNNEI. CDR3 loop: CASRREAGANVLTF. The CDR3 region has the DNA TGTGCCAGCAGACGGGAGGCCGGGGCCAACGTCCTGACTTTC. Supplemented by reference TRBV2 and TRBJ2-6, the full variable domain reads EPEVTQTPSHQVTQMGQEVILRCVPISNHLYFYWYRQILGQKVEFLVSFYNNEISEKSEIFDDQFSVERPDGSNFTLKIRSTKLEDSAMYFCASRREAGANVLTFGAGSRLTVL.

This clonotype appeared many times. This CDR3 reads CASSTGQLNEKLFF. The CDR3 DNA is TGCGCCAGCAGCACGGGGCAGCTTAATGAAAAACTGTTTTTT. This rearrangement joins TRBV5-1 to TRBJ1-4, with D possibly being TRBD1 (5 bases). V gave up 4 bases and J gave up 4 bases, with 11 bases separating them. There are 14 residues in the CDR3. Germline CDR1 is SGHRS and CDR2 is YFSETQ.

This clonotype appeared many times. The chain is built from TRBV14 and TRBJ1-5; D remains unclear. CDR1 and CDR2 from the germline V gene are SGHDN and FVKESK. V lost 3 bases to trimming and J lost 5 bases, with 8 bases between them. The CDR3 spans 13 residues. CDR3 in DNA: TGTGCCAGCAGCCAGGGTCCTGATCAGCCCCAGCATTTT. Protein product: CASSQGPDQPQHF.

The chain has TRBV7-2 and TRBJ2-2; no reliable D call. The ends were cut back, 0 bases at V and 5 bases at J, with 10 bases in the middle. CDR3 length equals 15 residues. CDR1 is SGHTA and CDR2 is FQGNSA in the germline V gene. CDR3: CASSLAAQVTGELFF. The CDR3 nucleotides are TGTGCCAGCAGCTTAGCGGCACAAGTGACCGGGGAGCTGTTTTTT. Using reference TRBV7-2 and TRBJ2-2 for the parts outside the CDR3, the full variable domain is GAGVSQSPSNKVTEKGKDVELRCDPISGHTALYWYRQSLGQGLEFLIYFQGNSAPDKSGLPSDRFSAERTGGSVSTLTIQRTQQEDSAVYLCASSLAAQVTGELFFGEGSRLTVL.

This clonotype was seen ten or more times. This chain joins TRBV7-3 and TRBJ2-5; possibly TRBD1 or TRBD2 for D (5 bases each). The CDR3 length is 15 residues. Trimming removed 5 bases from V and 5 bases from J, with 18 bases in between. Looked up from germline, CDR1 is SGHTA and CDR2 is FQGTGA. The CDR3 DNA reads as TGTGCCAGCAGCCGAGGGGCGAATAACCGTGAGACCCAGTACTTC. As protein: CASSRGANNRETQYF.

This clonotype appeared many times. V is TRBV7-2 and J is TRBJ2-7; 10 nucleotides line up with TRBD1. The germline CDR1 and CDR2 sequences are SGHTA and FQGNSA. There are 14 residues in the CDR3. V was pared by 4 bases and J by 2 bases, with 2 bases of the junction left unmatched. The CDR3 reads CASSWGQGTYEQYF. The CDR3 bases are TGTGCCAGCAGCTGGGGACAGGGGACCTACGAGCAGTACTTC.

In this sample, this clonotype turned up many times. The rearrangement links TRBV7-9 to TRBJ1-3; D gene uncertain. V was trimmed by 0 bases and J by 0 bases, leaving 9 bases between them. The CDR3 loop spans 16 amino acids. The germline V gene encodes CDR1 SEHNR and CDR2 FQNEAQ (reference sequence). CDR3 in DNA: TGTGCCAGCAGCTTAGCCGAACGAGGCTCTGGAAACACCATATATTTT. It codes for CASSLAERGSGNTIYF.

This clonotype was counted ten times or more. This chain uses TRBV12-3 or TRBV12-4 with TRBJ1-2, with no clear D. CDR3 length equals 14 residues. V dropped 5 bases and J dropped 4 bases, with 14 bases sitting between them. CDR3 nucleotide sequence: TGTGCCAGCAGTCCACATGAGAGGCTCTATGGCTACACCTTC. Its translation: CASSPHERLYGYTF.

This clonotype was observed many times. The chain uses TRBV11-1 and TRBJ2-1, with a weak D call TRBD2 (6 bases). Between the trimmed V and J ends, which lost 3 bases and 8 bases, there was a span of 11 bases. The germline CDR1 and CDR2 sequences are SGHAT and FQDESV (reference sequence). This CDR3 is built from 13 residues. Here the CDR3 DNA reads TGTGCCAGCAGCTTGGGAGGCGGGTATGAGCAGTTCTTC. As protein: CASSLGGGYEQFF.

The chain has TRBV5-4 and TRBJ2-5, with 10 positions matching TRBD2. The ends lost 3 bases at V and 5 bases at J; junction bases unmatched: 7. The germline V gene has CDR1 SGHNT and CDR2 YYREEE (reference sequence). The CDR3 covers 15 residues. CDR3 coding DNA: TGTGCCAGCAGCTGGGGGCCTAGCGGGGGTGAGACCCAGTACTTC. Its protein is CASSWGPSGGETQYF.

This clonotype was seen a handful of times. V gene TRBV15 combines with J gene TRBJ2-1, with no clear D. Trimming cost V 5 bases and J 8 bases, with 19 bases left between them. The CDR3 totals 15 residues. CDR1 is LNHNV, CDR2 YYDKDF, per germline (reference sequence). Here the CDR3 DNA reads TGTGCCACCAGCGGATTAGATTTTGATTTCGATGAGCAGTTCTTC. Protein: CATSGLDFDFDEQFF.

This clonotype has at least ten counts. The gene calls are TRBV20-1 and TRBJ2-7, with D perhaps being TRBD1 or TRBD2 (6 bases each). The CDR3 contains 12 residues. Trimming stripped 6 bases from V and 4 bases from J, with 13 bases between. Germline V CDR1 and CDR2: DFQATT, SNEGSKA (reference sequence). CDR3 sequence reads: CSAWGAEYEQYF. The CDR3 DNA follows: TGCAGTGCATGGGGGGCTGAATACGAGCAGTACTTC.

This clonotype was detected many times. The chain has TRBV12-3 or TRBV12-4 and TRBJ1-2, with D hard to call. The V and J ends lost 5 bases and 0 bases respectively, with 13 bases between them. The CDR3 length is 15 residues. The CDR3 protein is CASSPRAFSNYGYTF. In nucleotides, the CDR3 is TGTGCCAGCAGTCCGCGGGCCTTTTCTAACTATGGCTACACCTTC.

This clonotype has a count of ten or more. This chain uses TRBV20-1 with TRBJ1-5; TRBD1 is a possible D gene (5 bases). V lost 8 bases and J 7 bases, leaving 21 bases between the germline ends. The CDR3 is made up of 14 amino acids. Germline CDR1 reads DFQATT; CDR2 reads SNEGSKA (reference sequence). Here the CDR3 reads CSLDPGDRGQPQHF. Written as DNA, the CDR3 is TGCAGTCTCGATCCCGGGGACCGTGGACAGCCCCAGCATTTT.

This clonotype was counted many times. J is TRBJ1-3 and V is TRBV4-3; D remains unclear. This CDR3 spans 17 amino acids. Germline-derived CDR1 and CDR2 are LGHNA and YSLEER. Trimming pared 1 base from V and 4 bases from J, leaving 17 bases between. The CDR3 DNA reads TGCGCCAGCAGCCAAGGGGAAGGGCGGAATATAGGAAACACCATATATTTT. The encoded protein is CASSQGEGRNIGNTIYF.

This clonotype was seen many times. The rearrangement uses TRBV12-3 or TRBV12-4 and TRBJ2-3, with D tentatively TRBD2 (5 bases). The V and J ends lost 6 bases and 3 bases respectively, with 13 bases between them. This CDR3 has 14 amino acids. The CDR3 DNA reads as TGTGCCAGCAGCCGGGGTCAATCGACAGATACGCAGTATTTT. Translated, it gives CASSRGQSTDTQYF.

J is TRBJ1-1 and V is TRBV6-5; D might be TRBD1 (6 bases). With 4 bases removed from V and 1 base from J, the gap between germline ends came to 16 bases. Germline V gene data show CDR1 as MNHEY and CDR2 as SVGAGI. CDR3 size: 16 residues. The CDR3 DNA follows: TGTGCCAGCAGTTCTACCTTCAGGGGCGGGAACACTGAAGCTTTCTTT. Protein: CASSSTFRGGNTEAFF.

This clonotype came up many times. The chain uses TRBV10-3 and TRBJ2-7; 8 bases agree with TRBD2. CDR3 length equals 16 residues. With V trimmed by 4 bases and J by 0 bases, 8 bases remained unmatched. Germline V gene lookup returns CDR1 ENHRY and CDR2 SYGVKD. The CDR3 DNA sequence: TGTGCCATCAGTGCAGCGGGGGACGACTACTCCTACGAGCAGTACTTC. This translates into CAISAAGDDYSYEQYF.

This clonotype was observed at least ten times. V usage is TRBV12-3 or TRBV12-4 and J usage is TRBJ1-2, with no clear D. V was pared by 7 bases and J by 2 bases, with 11 bases between. CDR3 size: 13 residues. The CDR3 nucleotides are TGTGCCAGCACGAAATGGGAGAACTATGGCTACACCTTC. Its protein is CASTKWENYGYTF.

CDR3 protein: CASSLYLRDYEQYV. The CDR3 DNA reads as TGTGCCAGCAGTTTGTACCTCAGGGATTACGAGCAGTACGTC. The chain joins TRBV28 to TRBJ2-7; D is possibly TRBD1 (5 bases). The V gene lost 3 bases and the J gene lost 4 bases, with 13 bases spanning the gap. This CDR3 has 14 residues. The germline V gene has CDR1 MDHEN and CDR2 SYDVKM.

The table lists this clonotype with a few counts. This chain links TRBV11-2 with TRBJ2-3; D might be TRBD1 or TRBD2, each matching 5 bases. V lost 7 bases and J lost 7, with 18 bases in between. The CDR3 loop spans 14 amino acids. The germline V gene has CDR1 SGHAT and CDR2 FQNNGV. CDR3 residues: CASTRDRGGHTQYF. CDR3 bases: TGTGCCAGCACCCGGGACCGCGGCGGGCATACGCAGTATTTT. The full variable domain, its missing parts supplied by reference TRBV11-2 and TRBJ2-3, is EAGVAQSPRYKIIEKRQSVAFWCNPISGHATLYWYQQILGQGPKLLIQFQNNGVVDDSQLPKDRFSAERLKGVDSTLKIQPAKLEDSAVYLCASTRDRGGHTQYFGPGTRLTVL.

The table lists this clonotype with many counts. V usage is TRBV12-3 or TRBV12-4 and J usage is TRBJ2-1, with D perhaps matching TRBD1 or TRBD2 (5 bases each). The CDR3 contains 15 residues. Trimming took 4 bases from V and 4 from J, leaving 14 bases between them. CDR3 region: CASSSSGTGYNEQFF. The CDR3 DNA reads TGTGCCAGCAGTTCTTCCGGGACCGGGTACAATGAGCAGTTCTTC.

This clonotype was counted only a few times. V is TRBV5-1 and J is TRBJ2-5, with 7 bases lining up with TRBD1. The germline gives CDR1 SGHRS, CDR2 YFSETQ. The CDR3 has 15 residues. With V trimmed by 4 bases and J by 1 base, 7 bases remained unmatched. The CDR3 protein is CASSRDSPFQETQYF. The CDR3 DNA reads as TGCGCCAGCAGCAGGGACAGCCCCTTCCAAGAGACCCAGTACTTC.

With regard to this clonotype: A much larger clone lies one base from this, so it may be a read error. The chain links TRBV12-3 or TRBV12-4 to TRBJ1-2; 7 bases are shared with TRBD1. Germline trimming cut 2 bases from V and 8 bases from J; bases unmatched to any gene: 8. This CDR3 region has 14 residues. CDR3 loop: CASSLSRDSDGYTF. CDR3 DNA: TGTGCCAGCAGTTTAAGCAGGGACAGCGACGGCTACACCTTC.

This clonotype was counted many times. This chain links TRBV5-5 with TRBJ2-2; D remains unclear. V lost 0 bases to trimming and J lost 5 bases, with 14 bases between them. The V gene's germline CDR1 is SGHKS and CDR2 YYEKEE (reference sequence). The CDR3 contains 16 residues. The CDR3 coding sequence is TGTGCCAGCAGCTTGGACCAAGACTCCTTAACCGGGGAGCTGTTTTTT. This codes for CASSLDQDSLTGELFF.

This clonotype was recorded at least ten times. This rearrangement joins TRBV12-3 or TRBV12-4 to TRBJ1-1; D perhaps matches TRBD1 (5 bases). The CDR3 totals 14 residues. The germline V and J ends were trimmed by 2 bases and 7 bases, with 14 bases remaining between them. As DNA, the CDR3 is TGTGCCAGCAGTTTATGGGGACCGAGCTATGAAGCTTTCTTT. Amino acids: CASSLWGPSYEAFF.

V gene TRBV5-6 combines with J gene TRBJ2-3, with TRBD2 matching over 7 bases. CDR1 is SGHDT, CDR2 YYEEEE, per germline. CDR3 length: 13 amino acids. V dropped 3 bases and J dropped 9; count of bases not matched to a gene: 7. CDR3 region: CASSSPVAGTQYF. CDR3 sequence (DNA): TGTGCCAGCAGCTCCCCCGTAGCGGGCACGCAGTATTTT.